The rows below give T cell receptor beta chains drawn from one sample of a study of OX40 agonist ivuxolimab in advanced cancers. Profiling relied on immunoSEQ multiplex PCR, and the TCRdb table lists in-frame clones only, not all of them. Among approximately 91,000 clones listed, roughly 91% were seen once. Sequenced here: CD4+ or CD8+ T cells sorted from blood, sampled in a trial of the OX40 agonist ivuxolimab. All receptors derive from an adult with an advanced solid tumor such as melanoma, head and neck, liver or kidney cancer. The CDR3 runs from the conserved cysteine through the conserved F or W. The order of the fields is J gene, CDR3 length, D gene, V gene, clone size, CDR3 DNA, CDR3 protein. D genes are given only for firm matches. Size values are once, few and many counts, or a class for expanded clones, and some rows have none.

J: TRBJ1-1
length: 16
D: NA
V: TRBV19
size: NA
DNA: TGTGCCAGTAGTATGTGGCAGGGGAGGGGAGACACTGAAGCTTTCTTT
CDR3: CASSMWQGRGDTEAFF

J: TRBJ1-1
length: 15
D: NA
V: TRBV5-1
size: NA
DNA: TGCGCCAGCAGCTCCTCAGGGTATCCGGGCACTGAAGCTTTCTTT
CDR3: CASSSSGYPGTEAFF

J: TRBJ2-4
length: 13
D: NA
V: TRBV9
size: NA
DNA: TGTGCCAGCAGCCCAGGGCTCCAGGGGATTCAGTACTTC
CDR3: CASSPGLQGIQYF

J: TRBJ2-7
length: 15
D: NA
V: TRBV6-1
size: NA
DNA: TGTGCCAGCAGTGAAAGCGGGACACCACTCTACGAGCAGTACTTC
CDR3: CASSESGTPLYEQYF

J: TRBJ1-4
length: 14
D: NA
V: TRBV5-1
size: NA
DNA: TGCGCCAGCAGCTTGCGGGATCCTAATGAAAAACTGTTTTTT
CDR3: CASSLRDPNEKLFF

J: TRBJ1-4
length: 14
D: NA
V: TRBV19
size: NA
DNA: TGTGCCAGTAGTATAGAGGGATTGAGTGAAAAACTGTTTTTT
CDR3: CASSIEGLSEKLFF

J: TRBJ2-1
length: 13
D: NA
V: TRBV10-3
size: NA
DNA: TGTGCCATCAGTGGAGGGCCTGGCAATGAGCAGTTCTTC
CDR3: CAISGGPGNEQFF

J: TRBJ2-7
length: 12
D: TRBD1
V: TRBV2
size: NA
DNA: TGTGCCAGCGGACAGGGCACCTACGAGCAGTACTTC
CDR3: CASGQGTYEQYF

J: TRBJ1-4
length: 18
D: NA
V: TRBV5-4
size: NA
DNA: TGTGCCAGCAGCTTGGCGGCAGGGTCACCCTCTAGGAATGAAAAACTGTTTTTT
CDR3: CASSLAAGSPSRNEKLFF

J: TRBJ2-7
length: 13
D: NA
V: TRBV9
size: NA
DNA: TGTGCCAGCAGCCCCAGCTTGGGGCCCGAGCAGTACTTC
CDR3: CASSPSLGPEQYF

J: TRBJ2-5
length: 12
D: NA
V: TRBV11-3
size: NA
DNA: TGTGCCAGCAGGCGACTAGTGGGGACCCAGTACTTC
CDR3: CASRRLVGTQYF

J: TRBJ2-7
length: 13
D: NA
V: TRBV7-8
size: NA
DNA: TGTGCCAGCAGCGCTGATAAGGGTTCCGAGCAGTACTTC
CDR3: CASSADKGSEQYF

J: TRBJ2-3
length: 14
D: TRBD1
V: TRBV19
size: NA
DNA: TGTGCCACCCAAGGACAGACAGGGACCGATACGCAGTATTTT
CDR3: CATQGQTGTDTQYF

J: TRBJ2-7
length: 14
D: NA
V: TRBV11-2
size: NA
DNA: TGTGCCAGCAGCTTTTGGCTGAGCGCGGGGGAGCAGTACTTC
CDR3: CASSFWLSAGEQYF

J: TRBJ1-2
length: 14
D: NA
V: TRBV18
size: NA
DNA: TGTGCCAGCTCGCGGACAATTGATAACTATGGCTACACCTTC
CDR3: CASSRTIDNYGYTF

J: TRBJ1-1
length: 14
D: NA
V: TRBV7-3
size: NA
DNA: TGTGCCAGCAGCTTAGAGGGTAGAAACACTGAAGCTTTCTTT
CDR3: CASSLEGRNTEAFF

J: TRBJ2-3
length: 17
D: TRBD1
V: TRBV7-9
size: NA
DNA: TGTGCCAGCAGCCACTCTGGGGGACAGACTAGCACAGATACGCAGTATTTT
CDR3: CASSHSGGQTSTDTQYF

J: TRBJ2-2
length: 14
D: NA
V: TRBV21-1
size: NA
DNA: TGTGCCAGCAGCAAAAGGGGGGGCTCCGGGGAGCTGTTTTTT
CDR3: CASSKRGGSGELFF

J: TRBJ1-2
length: 14
D: NA
V: TRBV30
size: NA
DNA: TGTGCCTGGAGTCTTACGGGGGCGGCTTATGGCTACACCTTC
CDR3: CAWSLTGAAYGYTF

J: TRBJ1-2
length: 13
D: NA
V: TRBV5-4
size: NA
DNA: TGTGCCAGCAGCTTGGCAGGGCACTATGGCTACACCTTC
CDR3: CASSLAGHYGYTF

J: TRBJ2-7
length: 14
D: NA
V: TRBV6-5
size: NA
DNA: TGTGCCAGCAGTTGGAGGGGGGGCTTGAACGAGCAGTACTTC
CDR3: CASSWRGGLNEQYF

J: TRBJ1-6
length: 15
D: TRBD1
V: TRBV7-2
size: NA
DNA: TGTGCCAGCAGCCCAACCCCAGGGGGGAATTCACCCCTCCACTTT
CDR3: CASSPTPGGNSPLHF

J: TRBJ2-1
length: 16
D: TRBD2
V: TRBV10-3
size: NA
DNA: TGTGCCACTACGGGACTAGCGGGGGGCGGAGGGCATGAGCAGTTCTTC
CDR3: CATTGLAGGGGHEQFF

J: TRBJ2-7
length: 13
D: NA
V: TRBV7-2
size: NA
DNA: TGTGCCAGCAGCCGGGCACTGGAATACGAGCAGTACTTC
CDR3: CASSRALEYEQYF

J: TRBJ2-3
length: 15
D: TRBD2
V: TRBV27
size: NA
DNA: TGTGCCAGCACCCTAACTAGCGGGGGTCCAGATACGCAGTATTTT
CDR3: CASTLTSGGPDTQYF

J: TRBJ2-3
length: 17
D: TRBD2
V: TRBV7-2
size: NA
DNA: TGTGCCAGCAGCTTAGCGGCCCAGCGGGGGAGTCAGGTTACGCAGTATTTT
CDR3: CASSLAAQRGSQVTQYF

J: TRBJ2-6
length: 17
D: NA
V: TRBV18
size: once
DNA: TGTGCCAGCTCACGGATACAGGGTAAGGCTGGGGCCAACGTCCTGACTTTC
CDR3: CASSRIQGKAGANVLTF

J: TRBJ2-7
length: 15
D: NA
V: TRBV5-1
size: NA
DNA: TGCGCCAGCAGCTTGCGCCGGACAGCTTCCTACGAGCAGTACTTC
CDR3: CASSLRRTASYEQYF

J: TRBJ2-2
length: 11
D: NA
V: TRBV29-1
size: NA
DNA: TGCAGCGTCAGGTCTGAGTCGGAGCTGTTTTTT
CDR3: CSVRSESELFF

J: TRBJ2-7
length: 14
D: NA
V: TRBV9
size: NA
DNA: TGTGCCAGCAGCGTAGATTACCGGTCCTACGAGCAGTACTTC
CDR3: CASSVDYRSYEQYF

J: TRBJ1-5
length: 15
D: NA
V: TRBV5-6
size: few
DNA: TGTGCCAGCAGCTTGGGGGGCTGGGGCAATCAGCCCCAGCATTTT
CDR3: CASSLGGWGNQPQHF